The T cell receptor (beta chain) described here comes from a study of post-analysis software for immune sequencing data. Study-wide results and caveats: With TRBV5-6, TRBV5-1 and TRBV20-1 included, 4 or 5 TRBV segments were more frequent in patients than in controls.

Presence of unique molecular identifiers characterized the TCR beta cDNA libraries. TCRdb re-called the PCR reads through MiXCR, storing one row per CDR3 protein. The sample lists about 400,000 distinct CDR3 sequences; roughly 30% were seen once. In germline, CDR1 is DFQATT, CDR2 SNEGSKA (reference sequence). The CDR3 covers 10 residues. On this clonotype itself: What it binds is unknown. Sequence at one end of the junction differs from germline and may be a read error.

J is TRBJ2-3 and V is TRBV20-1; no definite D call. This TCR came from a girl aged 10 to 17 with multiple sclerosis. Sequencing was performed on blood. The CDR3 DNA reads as TGCGGTGCTAGGACAGATACGCAGTATTTT. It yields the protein CGARTDTQYF.